The 18 T cell receptor beta chains below come from one sample, sequenced in a study of blood T cell repertoires in COVID-19. Only in-frame clones appear in the TCRdb table, and some are missing; sequencing was by immunoSEQ multiplex PCR. Among about 130,000 clones listed, approximately 89% were seen once. Specimen: peripheral blood. These receptors all come from a human donor in a cohort sampled during active COVID-19.

The chain links TRBV5-1 to TRBJ1-4; TRBD1 is a possible D gene (5 bases). CDR1 and CDR2 from the germline V gene are SGHRS and YFSETQ. This CDR3 is built from 13 residues. The ends were cut back, 7 bases at V and 3 bases at J, with 10 bases in the middle. CDR3 sequence reads: CASRKGANEKLFF. In DNA, the CDR3 is TGCGCCAGCCGAAAAGGGGCTAATGAAAAACTGTTTTTT.

In regard to this clone: Other DNA sequences within the sample encode an identical CDR3. The J gene is TRBJ2-1, the V gene TRBV19, with 7 bases matching TRBD1. Trimming cost V 4 bases and J 8 bases; bases outside gene matches: 5. The germline CDR1 and CDR2 sequences are LNHDA and SQIVND (reference sequence). The CDR3 is made up of 13 amino acids. CDR3: CASSNRGSDEQFF. Here the CDR3 DNA reads TGTGCCAGTAGTAACAGGGGCTCAGATGAGCAGTTCTTC.

The chain uses TRBV10-3 and TRBJ1-1; 9 bases are shared with TRBD1. V dropped 5 bases and J dropped 0; count of bases not matched to a gene: 7. This CDR3 is 16 amino acids long. CDR1 is ENHRY and CDR2 is SYGVKD in the germline V gene. The CDR3 region has the DNA TGTGCCATCAGTATGGGACAGGGTATCATGAACACTGAAGCTTTCTTT. It encodes CAISMGQGIMNTEAFF.

The V gene is TRBV6-5, the J gene TRBJ2-7, with D perhaps TRBD1 (5 bases). Germline V gene lookup returns CDR1 MNHEY and CDR2 SVGAGI. Trimming cost V 7 bases and J 2 bases, with 12 bases left between them. The CDR3 extends over 13 amino acids. This CDR3 reads CASTLDIAYEQYF. Here the CDR3 DNA reads TGTGCCAGCACCCTGGACATTGCCTACGAGCAGTACTTC.

This chain connects TRBV19 to TRBJ2-5; maybe TRBD1 (6 bases). The CDR3 length is 13 residues. V was shortened by 5 bases and J by 6 bases, with 13 bases between the two germline ends. Germline V gene lookup returns CDR1 LNHDA and CDR2 SQIVND (reference sequence). The CDR3 DNA sequence: TGTGCCAGTAGTGAAACAGGGTCACAGACCCAGTACTTC. It translates to CASSETGSQTQYF.

This clone was seen more than once but under ten times. This sequence joins TRBV5-1 and TRBJ2-1; 8 bases fit TRBD2. V was pared by 3 bases and J by 8 bases, with 10 bases of the junction left unmatched. The CDR3 runs to 15 residues. The germline V gene encodes CDR1 SGHRS and CDR2 YFSETQ. The CDR3 loop reads CASSSGTRGSDEQFF. In DNA form, the CDR3 reads TGCGCCAGCAGCTCAGGGACTAGGGGGTCGGATGAGCAGTTCTTC.

This clone turned up a few times. V usage is TRBV29-1 and J usage is TRBJ2-1, with D perhaps TRBD2 (5 bases). The germline V gene encodes CDR1 SQVTM and CDR2 ANQGSEA. V was clipped by 2 bases and J by 6 bases, with 14 bases between them. The length of the CDR3 is 14 residues. Here the CDR3 DNA reads TGCAGCGTTGAAAAGGGCGCACGGGGCAATGAGCAGTTCTTC. It specifies CSVEKGARGNEQFF.

V is TRBV7-2 and J is TRBJ2-7, with D hard to call. Germline V lookup: CDR1 SGHTA, CDR2 FQGNSA. The CDR3 sequence is 15 residues long. Trimming removed 4 bases at V and 4 bases at J, with 17 bases between. Here the CDR3 reads CASSSLPEVAYEQYF. The CDR3 DNA is TGTGCCAGCAGCTCCCTCCCTGAGGTGGCGTACGAGCAGTACTTC.

The J gene is TRBJ2-5, the V gene TRBV2; 8 bases align to TRBD2. The V gene end was trimmed by 8 bases and the J gene end by 5 bases; junction bases not matched to a gene: 13. CDR3 length: 15 residues. Germline V gives CDR1 SNHLY, CDR2 FYNNEI. Written as DNA, the CDR3 is TGTGCCAGCGGACGGACTAGCCTTGTCGGGGAGACCCAGTACTTC. It codes for CASGRTSLVGETQYF.

The rearrangement links TRBV29-1 to TRBJ2-1; no reliable D call. The germline CDR1 and CDR2 sequences are SQVTM and ANQGSEA. The CDR3 totals 14 residues. V lost 4 bases, J lost 5 bases, and 15 bases lay in between. The CDR3 DNA sequence: TGCAGCGTTGGGTTCGACCTCCGGGACAATGAGCAGTTCTTC. This translates into CSVGFDLRDNEQFF.

The CDR3 sequence: CASSQDGGQVLQPQHF. For the CDR3, the DNA is TGTGCCAGCAGCCAAGATGGGGGACAGGTATTGCAGCCCCAGCATTTT. This chain connects TRBV3-1 (or the pseudogene TRBV3-2) to TRBJ1-5; 8 bases align to TRBD1. The CDR3 extends over 16 amino acids. The V gene end was trimmed by 0 bases and the J gene end by 7 bases; junction bases not matched to a gene: 8. Germline CDR1 reads LGHDT; CDR2 reads YNNKEL (reference sequence).

The V call is TRBV5-6, the J call TRBJ1-5, with a weak D call TRBD1 (6 bases). The CDR3 runs 18 residues. V was trimmed by 3 bases and J by 4 bases, leaving 23 bases between them. Germline V gives CDR1 SGHDT, CDR2 YYEEEE. This CDR3 is CASSSTLVGRGNNQPQHF. DNA of the CDR3: TGTGCCAGCAGCTCGACCCTCGTAGGGAGGGGGAATAATCAGCCCCAGCATTTT.

This clone is a singleton in its sample. The chain couples TRBV6-5 to TRBJ1-3; TRBD1 agrees at 7 bases. The CDR3 is 15 residues long. V trimming: 0 bases; J trimming: 3 bases; junction bases outside the gene matches: 2. CDR1 is MNHEY and CDR2 is SVGAGI in the germline V gene. CDR3 DNA: TGTGCCAGCAGTTACTCGAGGGACAGTGGAAACACCATATATTTT. It encodes CASSYSRDSGNTIYF.

In this sample, this clone turned up a few times. The V gene is TRBV9, the J gene TRBJ1-6; a weak D match, TRBD1 (5 bases). Germline CDR1 SGDLS, CDR2 YYNGEE. This CDR3 contains 14 residues. V lost 4 bases and J 8 bases, leaving 13 bases between the germline ends. CDR3 in amino acids: CASSPGRGDSPLHF. Written as DNA, the CDR3 is TGTGCCAGCAGCCCGGGCCGGGGGGATTCACCCCTCCACTTT.

This chain connects TRBV7-6 to TRBJ1-1, with no clear D. The CDR3 runs to 15 residues. The V and J ends lost 5 bases and 5 bases respectively, with 18 bases between them. Germline CDR1 and CDR2: SGHVS and FNYEAQ. This CDR3 is CASSRPSGGGTEAFF. Written as DNA, the CDR3 is TGTGCCAGCAGCAGACCCTCGGGAGGAGGGACTGAAGCTTTCTTT.

The CDR3 here is CASSVEASPTDTQYF. The CDR3 coding sequence is TGTGCCAGCAGCGTAGAAGCATCCCCCACAGATACGCAGTATTTT. V usage is TRBV9 and J usage is TRBJ2-3; D is unclear. This CDR3 has 15 amino acids. V was pared by 0 bases and J by 2 bases, with 10 bases between. CDR1 and CDR2 (germline): SGDLS, YYNGEE.

V and J are TRBV5-1 and TRBJ1-1, with a tentative D call TRBD1 (5 bases). Per the germline V gene, CDR1 is SGHRS and CDR2 is YFSETQ. The V and J ends lost 7 bases and 2 bases respectively, with 12 bases between them. CDR3 length equals 13 residues. CDR3 in amino acids: CASCVGGNTEAFF. The DNA of the CDR3 is TGCGCCAGCTGCGTCGGGGGAAACACTGAAGCTTTCTTT.

The chain joins TRBV9 to TRBJ2-7, with 8 bases that match TRBD1. This CDR3 has 15 amino acids. V shed 0 bases, J shed 7 bases, and the junction held 9 bases outside the gene matches. Germline assignment: CDR1 SGDLS and CDR2 YYNGEE. CDR3 residues: CASSVGQGRFEEQYF. CDR3 sequence (DNA): TGTGCCAGCAGCGTAGGACAGGGGCGTTTTGAGGAGCAGTACTTC.